Listed here are 21 T cell receptor beta chains from one sample, sequenced in a study of T cell responses to AZD1222 COVID-19 vaccine. TCRdb keeps only in-frame clones here, not all; method: immunoSEQ multiplex PCR. There are some 80,000 clones in the sample; roughly 90% occur only once, and around 7.7% lies in the top ten. Sequencing used peripheral blood, obtained on day 0 of AZD1222 vaccination. These receptors were obtained from an adult in good health.

This clone was recorded only once. The chain couples TRBV7-2 to TRBJ2-7, with 14 nucleotides matching TRBD2. Germline V gene sequence: CDR1 SGHTA, CDR2 FQGNSA. The CDR3 totals 14 residues. With 7 bases clipped from V and 9 bases from J, the junction kept 8 bases outside the gene matches. DNA of the CDR3: TGTGCCAGCACCCTAGGGACTAGCGGGAGTGTGCAGTACTTC. Translated, it gives CASTLGTSGSVQYF.

This CDR3 is CASLAGGRGYEQYF. The CDR3 DNA reads TGTGCCAGCCTCGCGGGCGGCAGGGGCTACGAGCAGTACTTC. V usage is TRBV6-5 and J usage is TRBJ2-7, with a weak D call TRBD1 (6 bases). The V end was cut by 8 bases, the J end by 3 bases, with 17 bases between. CDR3 length: 14 residues. CDR1 and CDR2 (germline): MNHEY, SVGAGI.

This chain connects TRBV5-1 to TRBJ2-2; D unresolved. The V gene's germline CDR1 is SGHRS and CDR2 YFSETQ. Trimming cost V 4 bases and J 4 bases, with 5 bases left between them. The CDR3 totals 12 residues. Here the CDR3 DNA reads TGCGCCAGCAGCCGTGCCACCGGGGAGCTGTTTTTT. Translated: CASSRATGELFF.

This clone was counted between two and nine times. The chain has TRBV27 and TRBJ1-1; no definite D call. Germline assignment: CDR1 MNHEY and CDR2 SMNVEV (reference sequence). The CDR3 consists of 16 residues. V was pared by 5 bases and J by 0 bases, with 16 bases between. The CDR3 sequence: CASSPVTSTVNTEAFF. CDR3 nucleotides: TGTGCCAGCAGTCCCGTAACCAGTACAGTGAACACTGAAGCTTTCTTT.

This clone was counted between two and nine times. The chain joins TRBV25-1 to TRBJ1-1, with 8 nucleotides matching TRBD1. The CDR3 totals 14 residues. CDR1 is MGHDK, CDR2 SYGVNS, per germline. Trimming at V came to 6 bases and at J to 0 bases, leaving 3 bases not matched to a gene. CDR3 residues: CASRQTGVNTEAFF. For the CDR3, the DNA is TGTGCCAGCAGACAGACAGGGGTGAACACTGAAGCTTTCTTT.

This clone has only a few counts. V gene TRBV5-1 combines with J gene TRBJ1-1; perhaps TRBD1 as D (6 bases). CDR1 is SGHRS and CDR2 is YFSETQ in the germline V gene. This CDR3 has 15 amino acids. V was trimmed by 3 bases and J by 4 bases, leaving 16 bases between them. For the CDR3, the DNA is TGCGCCAGCAGCTCACAGGGTACTAAGGGCACTGAAGCTTTCTTT. Translated, it gives CASSSQGTKGTEAFF.

This clone was counted a single time. The chain recombines TRBV6-2 or TRBV6-3 with TRBJ1-1; D is possibly TRBD1 (6 bases). The CDR3 extends over 13 amino acids. The germline V gene encodes CDR1 MNHEY and CDR2 SVGEGT. V shed 4 bases and J shed 6 bases, with 12 bases lying between them. DNA for the CDR3: TGTGCCAGCAGTTTCACAGGGAGATCTGAAGCTTTCTTT. Protein product: CASSFTGRSEAFF.

This chain links TRBV18 with TRBJ2-7; 7 bases line up with TRBD2. Trimming at V came to 6 bases and at J to 0 bases, leaving 14 bases not matched to a gene. The germline V gene encodes CDR1 KGHSH and CDR2 LQKENI. The CDR3 is made up of 17 amino acids. CDR3 amino acids: CASSPTSRLGISYEQYF. Written as DNA, the CDR3 is TGTGCCAGCTCCCCGACTAGCAGGCTCGGGATCTCCTACGAGCAGTACTTC.

V and J are TRBV5-3 and TRBJ2-7, with a tentative D call TRBD2 (5 bases). TRBV5-3 is filed as an ORF, its function uncertain. Trimming took 2 bases from V and 5 from J, leaving 11 bases between them. The CDR3 spans 13 residues. CDR3 nucleotide sequence: TGTGCCAGAAGCTTCTTCGGGAACCACGAGCAGTACTTC. As protein: CARSFFGNHEQYF.

This rearrangement joins TRBV7-2 to TRBJ1-5, with D hard to call. The ends were cut back, 1 base at V and 7 bases at J, with 8 bases in the middle. The CDR3 is 13 amino acids. CDR1 and CDR2 (germline): SGHTA, FQGNSA. This CDR3 is CASSLDSSQPQHF. CDR3 nucleotides: TGTGCCAGCAGCTTAGACAGTTCACAGCCCCAGCATTTT. The full variable domain, in which reference TRBV7-2 and TRBJ1-5 provide the parts outside the CDR3, is GAGVSQSPSNKVTEKGKDVELRCDPISGHTALYWYRQSLGQGLEFLIYFQGNSAPDKSGLPSDRFSAERTGGSVSTLTIQRTQQEDSAVYLCASSLDSSQPQHFGDGTRLSIL.

The rearrangement joins TRBV28 to TRBJ1-5, with D possibly being TRBD1 (5 bases). The germline V gene encodes CDR1 MDHEN and CDR2 SYDVKM. V lost 4 bases, J lost 1 base, and 17 bases lay in between. The CDR3 has 17 amino acids. CDR3 amino acids: CASSSPPRVGSNQPQHF. The CDR3 DNA follows: TGTGCCAGCAGTTCCCCCCCCAGGGTTGGGAGCAATCAGCCCCAGCATTTT.

The chain employs TRBV28 and TRBJ2-7; D is possibly TRBD1 or TRBD2 (5 bases each). The V end was cut by 4 bases, the J end by 3 bases, with 10 bases between. Per germline, CDR1 MDHEN and CDR2 SYDVKM. The CDR3 has 13 residues. CDR3 DNA: TGTGCCAGCAGTTCGGGACGGATCTACGAGCAGTACTTC. This gives the protein CASSSGRIYEQYF.

Here the CDR3 DNA reads TGTGCCAGTAGTATACAGGGATATGGTGAAAAACTGTTTTTT. Translation: CASSIQGYGEKLFF. This chain links TRBV19 with TRBJ1-4; tentative D call: TRBD1 (5 bases). Germline CDR1 LNHDA, CDR2 SQIVND (reference sequence). Trimming stripped 2 bases from V and 7 bases from J, with 11 bases between. CDR3 length: 14 amino acids.

This clone was observed a few times. This chain connects TRBV6-5 to TRBJ2-7; D possibly corresponds to TRBD2 (6 bases). The CDR3 contains 13 residues. Per the germline V gene, CDR1 is MNHEY and CDR2 is SVGAGI. Trimming pared 5 bases from V and 6 bases from J, leaving 14 bases between. The CDR3 coding sequence is TGTGCCAGCAGTAACCGGGGGACTTTCGAGCAGTACTTC. Its protein product is CASSNRGTFEQYF.

The rearrangement links TRBV5-4 to TRBJ2-6; 7 bases match TRBD1. CDR1 is SGHNT, CDR2 YYREEE, per germline (reference sequence). This CDR3 is built from 16 residues. V shed 4 bases and J 4 bases; nucleotides not matched to a gene: 8. The DNA of the CDR3 is TGTGCCAGCAGCCTAAAGACAGGGAGAGGGGCCAACGTCCTGACTTTC. The encoded protein is CASSLKTGRGANVLTF. The entire variable domain, with the rest obtained from reference TRBV5-4 and TRBJ2-6, is as follows: ETGVTQSPTHLIKTRGQQVTLRCSSQSGHNTVSWYQQALGQGPQFIFQYYREEENGRGNFPPRFSGLQFPNYSSELNVNALELDDSALYLCASSLKTGRGANVLTFGAGSRLTVL.

This clone was observed once. The V call is TRBV30, the J call TRBJ1-4; D unclear. The CDR3 consists of 12 residues. V was trimmed by 0 bases and J by 8 bases, leaving 7 bases between them. CDR1 and CDR2 (germline): GTSNPN, SVGIG (reference sequence). CDR3 DNA: TGTGCCTGGAGTGTGGAGTGGGAAAAACTGTTTTTT. It codes for CAWSVEWEKLFF. The full variable domain, rest sourced from reference TRBV30 and TRBJ1-4, is SQTIHQWPATLVQPVGSPLSLECTVEGTSNPNLYWYRQAAGRGLQLLFYSVGIGQISSEVPQNLSASRPQDRQFILSSKKLLLSDSGFYLCAWSVEWEKLFFGSGTQLSVL.

The genes are TRBV5-1 and TRBJ1-4; D gene ambiguous. Germline V gene lookup returns CDR1 SGHRS and CDR2 YFSETQ. The CDR3 runs to 15 residues. V was shortened by 3 bases and J by 6 bases, with 15 bases between the two germline ends. The CDR3 bases are TGCGCCAGCAGCTACCGGGGTGTTGCGTATGAAAAACTGTTTTTT. This translates into CASSYRGVAYEKLFF.

The chain employs TRBV19 and TRBJ2-7, with TRBD2 matching over 12 bases. The V and J ends lost 2 bases and 6 bases, in that order; junction bases with no gene match: 5. The germline V gene encodes CDR1 LNHDA and CDR2 SQIVND (reference sequence). The CDR3 totals 15 residues. The CDR3 protein is CASSITPTSGSEQYF. The CDR3 DNA reads as TGTGCCAGTAGTATAACCCCGACTAGCGGGAGCGAGCAGTACTTC.

As for this clone: The conserved final phenylalanine or tryptophan is absent from the CDR3, which likely points to a read error. The limits of the CDR3 on the DNA are not certain, so only TCRdb's listed CDR3 is given. The gene calls are TRBV7-3 and TRBJ1-3; the table's D call, TRBD1, has no DNA check behind it. The CDR3 is 10 residues long, ends included. Germline values: CDR1 SGHTA, CDR2 FQGTGA. The CDR3 region is CASRSVSITG.

This chain links TRBV7-3 with TRBJ2-3, with D unclear. Trimming removed 6 bases from V and 2 bases from J, with 9 bases in between. The CDR3 length is 13 residues. Germline CDR1 and CDR2: SGHTA and FQGTGA. CDR3 DNA: TGTGCCAGCAGTCAATTGGACACAGATACGCAGTATTTT. Its protein product is CASSQLDTDTQYF.

This rearrangement joins TRBV11-2 to TRBJ1-5; perhaps TRBD1 as D (5 bases). CDR1 is SGHAT, CDR2 FQNNGV, per germline. Trimming cost V 5 bases and J 0 bases, with 14 bases left between them. This CDR3 is 16 amino acids long. CDR3 sequence (DNA): TGTGCCAGCAGCGGGGGGACGTCATATAGCAATCAGCCCCAGCATTTT. Translation gives CASSGGTSYSNQPQHF.